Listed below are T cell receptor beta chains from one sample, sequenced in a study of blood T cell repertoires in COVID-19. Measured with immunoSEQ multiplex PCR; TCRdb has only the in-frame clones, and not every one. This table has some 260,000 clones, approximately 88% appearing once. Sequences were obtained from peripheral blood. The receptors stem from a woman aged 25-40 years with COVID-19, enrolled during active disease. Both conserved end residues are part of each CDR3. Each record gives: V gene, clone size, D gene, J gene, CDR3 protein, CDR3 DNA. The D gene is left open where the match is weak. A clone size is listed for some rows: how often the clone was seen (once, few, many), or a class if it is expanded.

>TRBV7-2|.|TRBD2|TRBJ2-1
CASSFISGGDNEQFF
TGTGCCAGCAGCTTTATAAGCGGGGGGGACAATGAGCAGTTCTTC
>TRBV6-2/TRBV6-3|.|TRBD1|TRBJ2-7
CASSANWAGQGSYEQYF
TGTGCCAGCAGCGCCAATTGGGCCGGACAGGGGTCCTACGAGCAGTACTTC
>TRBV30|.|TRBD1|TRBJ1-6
CAWSRQGSSPLHF
TGTGCCTGGAGCAGACAGGGCTCTTCACCCCTCCACTTT
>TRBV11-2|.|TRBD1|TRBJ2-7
CASSLNRDSSYEQYF
TGTGCCAGCAGCTTAAACCGGGACAGCTCCTACGAGCAGTACTTC
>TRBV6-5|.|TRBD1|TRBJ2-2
CASSPVGQDTGELFF
TGTGCCAGCAGTCCCGTGGGACAGGACACCGGGGAGCTGTTTTTT
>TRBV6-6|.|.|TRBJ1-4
CASSYEAGSQKLFF
TGTGCCAGCAGTTATGAGGCAGGGTCCCAAAAACTGTTTTTT
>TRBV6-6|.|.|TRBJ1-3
CASSPGEGRSFSGNTIYF
TGTGCCAGCAGTCCAGGGGAAGGCAGGTCATTTTCTGGAAACACCATATATTTT
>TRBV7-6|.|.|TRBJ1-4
CASSLRGQPTNEKLFF
TGTGCCAGCAGCTTAAGAGGCCAGCCAACTAATGAAAAACTGTTTTTT
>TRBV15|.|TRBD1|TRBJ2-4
CATSRGTGANIQYF
TGTGCCACCAGCAGAGGGACAGGGGCAAACATTCAGTACTTC
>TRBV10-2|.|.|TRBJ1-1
CASSQTGRASLTEAFF
TGCGCCAGCAGCCAGACAGGAAGGGCAAGTCTCACTGAAGCTTTCTTT
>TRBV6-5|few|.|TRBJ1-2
CASSLGEGNGYTF
TGTGCCAGCAGTTTGGGGGAGGGTAATGGCTACACCTTC